This TCR beta chain was recorded in a study of early T cells in non-severe SARS-CoV-2 infection (dated by TCRdb to the early 2020s). Broadly, across the study: Bulk RNA from unsorted whole blood was used for TCR sequencing, so alpha and beta chains could not be paired.

This clonotype has more than one count but fewer than ten. No cognate antigen has been identified for it. Base qualities are not recorded, but no much larger clone differs from it by a single base. Paper-wide results and their limitations: VDJdb matching was skewed toward anti-spike CD8 responses and likely underestimated virus-specific expansions, missing private and CD4 specificities.

A case-control design nested within a healthcare worker cohort in London, UK, was used, with weekly nasopharyngeal swab PCR tests and blood sampling performed. Between 23 and 31 March 2020, the week of the UK lockdown, healthcare workers were enrolled and then followed up weekly for as long as 16 weeks. Including cysteine and phenylalanine, the CDR3 has 13 amino acids. The read is trimmed to its CDR3 DNA, 39 bases read in frame from base 1. The germline V gene supplies CDR1 MDHEN and CDR2 SYDVKM. V is cut by 6 bases and J by 0 bases, and the space between the germline ends is 8 bases. Library creation used 5' RACE. The run used a NextSeq 500. The TCR library protocol attached unique molecular identifiers to individual cDNA molecules to correct for sequencing error and PCR bias. Both TCR alpha and beta chains were sequenced, and tight co-correlation was observed between alpha and beta sequence abundances in each sample. The study's processing was this. V gene, J gene and CDR3 annotation of TCR sequences was performed with Decombinator V4. Expanded TCRs were defined as changing significantly between any two time points under a Poisson model with p below 0.0001. TCR abundances were normalised to the total number of TCRs sequenced per sample and expressed as counts per million. TRAV1-2 paired with TRAJ12, TRAJ20 or TRAJ33 defined MAIT TCRs, while TRAV10 paired with TRAJ18 defined iNKT TCRs. VDJdb, accessed 1 November 2021, was searched for CMV, EBV and SARS-CoV-2 annotated TCRs, excluding TCRs annotated for multiple antigens. In TCRdb, the public reads were trimmed at Q25 with fastp and aligned with MiXCR, with productive beta chains retained. Rows with a matching CDR3 protein are joined into one entry that keeps the most common DNA and genes. These V and J calls originate from TCRdb's pipeline instead of the authors' own analysis. Present in this sample are some 60,000 distinct CDR3 sequences, 7.7% of which were seen just once. 3% to 4% of the sample is taken by the ten largest.

Material for sequencing was whole blood. The sequence was collected from an adult who was a healthcare worker with PCR-confirmed SARS-CoV-2 infection or an uninfected control (not recorded which). Recombination joined TRBV28 with TRBJ1-2, with the D gene not clear enough to name. CDR3 sequence: CASRPTPNYGYTF. The nucleotides read TGTGCCAGCAGACCCACACCTAACTATGGCTACACCTTC.